These 17 T cell receptor beta chains came from one sample sequenced in a study of T cells in Graves' hyperthyroidism and ophthalmopathy. Amplified regions were TCR beta CDR3 sequences from RNA transcripts. The HTBI primer set was used in a first-round RT-PCR of the TCR CDR3. TCRdb recomputed calls from the multiplex PCR reads with MiXCR, one row per CDR3 protein. The sample lists 300,000 to 450,000 distinct CDR3 sequences, approximately 18% occurring once. The sequencing sample was made of blood. The receptors here all came from a woman in her twenties or thirties with Graves' hyperthyroidism that later progressed to Graves' ophthalmopathy.

This clonotype was seen only once. A much larger clone lies one base from this, so it may be a read error. The CDR3 DNA is TGTTCCTGGATCAGAGGACAGAACACTGAAGCTTTCTTT. It is translated as CSWIRGQNTEAFF. The rearrangement uses TRBV30 and TRBJ1-1, with a weak D call TRBD1 (5 bases). This CDR3 contains 13 residues. Germline CDR1 and CDR2: GTSNPN and SVGIG (reference sequence).

Concerning this clonotype: Its ends do not fully match the called genes, so a read error is possible. The chain uses TRBV29-1 and TRBJ2-2; D is undetermined. This CDR3 contains 13 residues. Germline values: CDR1 SQVTM, CDR2 ANQGSEA. The CDR3 is CSVEDPLTRELFF. The CDR3 DNA is TGCAGCGTTGAAGATCCCCTCACCAGGGAGCTGTTTTTT.

CDR3 DNA: TGTGCCAGCAGCCTACAGGACAGGGGGTACAATGAGCAGTTCTTC. Its translation: CASSLQDRGYNEQFF. The V and J genes are TRBV12-3 or TRBV12-4 and TRBJ2-1, with 10 bases identical to TRBD1. The CDR3 covers 15 residues. The V segment lost 6 bases and the J segment 4 bases; nucleotides outside the gene matches: 6.

As concerns this clonotype: A much larger clone differs from this one at a single base, so this may be a read error. The conserved closing phenylalanine or tryptophan is absent in this CDR3, likely reflecting a read error. The gene calls are TRBV29-1 and TRBJ1-1, with TRBD1 as a possible D gene (5 bases). The germline V gene has CDR1 SQVTM and CDR2 ANQGSEA. The ends were cut back, 6 bases at V and 4 bases at J, with 15 bases in the middle. CDR3 length: 13 amino acids. Here the CDR3 reads CSVLNQGRTEAFL. In nucleotides, the CDR3 is TGCAGCGTCTTAAATCAGGGACGCACTGAAGCTTTCCTT.

The sample holds a few counts of this clonotype. This chain joins TRBV6-5 and TRBJ2-1; D might be TRBD1 (6 bases). Germline CDR1 MNHEY, CDR2 SVGAGI. The CDR3 is 14 residues long. V shed 7 bases and J shed 0 bases, with 10 bases lying between them. DNA of the CDR3: TGTGCCAGCACCCGGGACATCTCCTACAATGAGCAGTTCTTC. Translating gives CASTRDISYNEQFF.

This clonotype was seen repeatedly, ten times or more. The chain uses TRBV11-2 and TRBJ1-1, with D possibly TRBD1 on 6 matching bases. Germline V gene lookup returns CDR1 SGHAT and CDR2 FQNNGV. V lost 5 bases, J lost 5 bases, and 12 bases lay in between. This CDR3 has 13 residues. CDR3 nucleotides: TGTGCCAGCAGCACCCCGGGGGCTACTGAAGCTTTCTTT. Its protein is CASSTPGATEAFF. Full variable domain (outside the CDR3, taken from reference TRBV11-2 and TRBJ1-1): EAGVAQSPRYKIIEKRQSVAFWCNPISGHATLYWYQQILGQGPKLLIQFQNNGVVDDSQLPKDRFSAERLKGVDSTLKIQPAKLEDSAVYLCASSTPGATEAFFGQGTRLTVV.

This clonotype was detected many times. The chain has TRBV3-1 and TRBJ2-3; a possible D gene is TRBD1 (5 bases). This CDR3 spans 15 amino acids. V was cut by 0 bases and J by 8 bases, with 15 bases left in between. The germline V gene encodes CDR1 LGHDT and CDR2 YNNKEL (reference sequence). For the CDR3, the DNA is TGTGCCAGCAGCCAAGATGCCAGATCACAGGTTACGCAGTATTTT. It encodes CASSQDARSQVTQYF.

This clonotype was picked up a small number of times. V gene TRBV7-9 combines with J gene TRBJ1-3; unclear D gene. The germline V gene encodes CDR1 SEHNR and CDR2 FQNEAQ (reference sequence). The CDR3 spans 16 residues. Trimming cost V 1 base and J 0 bases, with 10 bases left between them. For the CDR3, the DNA is TGTGCCAGCAGCTTAGATCCGAAGGACTCTGGAAACACCATATATTTT. Residues: CASSLDPKDSGNTIYF.

This clonotype has ten or more counts. The CDR3 region has the DNA TGTGCCAGCAGCTTAGCGTACGGGGGGACAGGGGAATCCCTGAACACCGGGGAGCTGTTTTTT. It specifies CASSLAYGGTGESLNTGELFF. The rearrangement uses TRBV11-2 and TRBJ2-2, with 10 nucleotides matching TRBD1. Germline CDR1 is SGHAT and CDR2 is FQNNGV. CDR3 length: 21 amino acids. J gave up 1 base and V 1 base, and 15 bases lay outside the gene matches.

This clonotype showed up just a few times. A much bigger clone sits one base away, suggesting this may be a read error. V usage is TRBV11-2 and J usage is TRBJ2-5; TRBD2 aligns across 7 bases. Germline CDR1 and CDR2: SGHAT and FQNNGV. This CDR3 has 20 residues. The V segment lost 1 base and the J segment 5 bases; nucleotides outside the gene matches: 22. This chain's CDR3 is CASSLALRCFGLVGFETQYF. CDR3 nucleotide sequence: TGTGCCAGCAGCTTAGCTTTGCGGTGTTTCGGACTAGTGGGGTTCGAGACCCAGTACTTC.

In this sample, this clonotype turned up many times. The chain joins TRBV19 to TRBJ2-1; D ambiguous. Trimming cost V 5 bases and J 5 bases, with 10 bases left between them. CDR3 size: 13 residues. Germline lookup yields CDR1 LNHDA and CDR2 SQIVND (reference sequence). CDR3: CASSLGWDNEQFF. CDR3 nucleotides: TGTGCCAGTAGTCTAGGATGGGACAATGAGCAGTTCTTC.

This clonotype was seen repeatedly, ten times or more. This sequence joins TRBV27 and TRBJ2-1, with a possible D match to TRBD2 (6 bases). In germline, CDR1 is MNHEY, CDR2 SMNVEV (reference sequence). The CDR3 loop spans 14 amino acids. The germline V and J ends were trimmed by 5 bases and 8 bases, with 16 bases remaining between them. CDR3 DNA sequence: TGTGCCAGCAGTCCGTTTCTAGCTAGCGATGAGCAGTTCTTC. It encodes CASSPFLASDEQFF.

This chain joins TRBV5-6 and TRBJ2-3; D might be TRBD2 (5 bases). The CDR3 is 13 amino acids. Trimming cost V 0 bases and J 6 bases, with 8 bases left between them. CDR1 is SGHDT, CDR2 YYEEEE, per germline. The CDR3 sequence: CASSLGTLDTQYF. CDR3 sequence (DNA): TGTGCCAGCAGCTTGGGGACTTTGGATACGCAGTATTTT.

The V gene is TRBV19, the J gene TRBJ2-3, with 7 bases identical to TRBD1. CDR1 and CDR2 (germline): LNHDA, SQIVND (reference sequence). The CDR3 loop spans 16 amino acids. The V and J ends lost 9 bases and 3 bases, in that order; junction bases with no gene match: 15. CDR3 nucleotides: TGTGCCAGGATACCCCCAGGGGGTTTGGTTACAGATACGCAGTATTTT. Amino acid sequence: CARIPPGGLVTDTQYF.

The sample holds many counts of this clonotype. This chain uses TRBV11-2 with TRBJ2-3, with TRBD2 matching 8 bases. There are 17 residues in the CDR3. Germline V CDR1 and CDR2: SGHAT, FQNNGV. The V segment lost 1 base and the J segment 1 base; nucleotides outside the gene matches: 7. CDR3 nucleotides: TGTGCCAGCAGCTTAGGTAGTCACGGGGGGGGCACAGATACGCAGTATTTT. Amino acids: CASSLGSHGGGTDTQYF.

This clonotype was found many times. CDR3 amino acids: CASGPERGSGSYEQYF. The CDR3 bases are TGTGCTAGTGGTCCCGAGCGGGGTAGCGGGAGCTACGAGCAGTACTTC. The rearrangement uses TRBV12-5 and TRBJ2-7; 9 bases agree with TRBD2. V lost 5 bases to trimming and J lost 3 bases; unmatched junction nucleotides: 11. Per germline, CDR1 LGHNT and CDR2 FRNRAP. This CDR3 has 16 amino acids.

This clonotype was seen more than once but under ten times. J is TRBJ2-7 and V is TRBV19, with 9 bases aligning to TRBD2. Germline V lookup: CDR1 LNHDA, CDR2 SQIVND (reference sequence). The CDR3 has 16 residues. After removal of 3 bases from V and 5 bases from J, the junction contained 11 bases not matched to a gene. Here the CDR3 reads CASSILGTSGLDEQYF. CDR3 in DNA: TGTGCCAGTAGTATCCTCGGCACTAGCGGGCTCGACGAGCAGTACTTC.